This record concerns one T cell receptor beta chain sequence. The data are from a study of blood T cell repertoires in COVID-19. Whole-study context: Acute and convalescent COVID-19 samples came from the United States, Italy and Spain. From T cells, B-cell-depleted T cells, or PBMCs came the material, which was cDNA or gDNA.

The J segment lost 3 bases and the V segment lost 5 bases, leaving 11 bases of the junction unmatched. The CDR3 totals 16 residues. How the authors handled the data: Reference gene primer amplification in the assay estimated nucleated cell counts. Data came from immunoSEQ multiplex PCR; TCRdb stores just in-frame clones and leaves some out. The DNA was the basis for D and trimming; V, J and clone size are from that table. The table records approximately 300,000 clones, around 89% of them present only once. Sequenced sample: peripheral blood. The origin of this receptor is a man younger than 35 who had recovered from COVID-19. This sequence joins TRBV23-1 and TRBJ2-7; 9 nucleotides align to TRBD1. TRBV23-1 is assigned to the ORF class and has an uncertain function. The CDR3 DNA follows: TGCGCCAGCAGTTATACCGGGACAGGGTCAGGCTACGAGCAGTACTTC. This codes for CASSYTGTGSGYEQYF.